These 9 T cell receptor beta chains originate from one sample sequenced in a study of cytomegalovirus exposure and HLA in healthy donors. Data came from immunoSEQ multiplex PCR; TCRdb stores just in-frame clones and leaves some out. Of some 90,000 clones in the sample, approximately 96% were seen once. The sequenced material came from PBMCs. Receptors originate from a man aged 18-30 years in good health and CMV-seronegative.

This sequence joins TRBV18 and TRBJ1-4; no clear D. Germline values: CDR1 KGHSH, CDR2 LQKENI. Trimming removed 0 bases at V and 11 bases at J, with 13 bases between. The CDR3 sequence is 14 residues long. The CDR3 is CASSPPTQDRKLFF. CDR3 nucleotides: TGTGCCAGCTCACCACCAACCCAGGATCGGAAACTGTTTTTT.

This clone was seen just once. The rearrangement uses TRBV5-1 and TRBJ1-4, with unresolved D. The V end lost 6 bases, the J end lost 0 bases, and 6 bases lay between the germline ends. This CDR3 is 13 amino acids long. Germline V gives CDR1 SGHRS, CDR2 YFSETQ. CDR3 in DNA: TGCGCCAGCAAACAAGCAACTAATGAAAAACTGTTTTTT. Residues: CASKQATNEKLFF.

The gene calls are TRBV7-8 and TRBJ1-2; weak D call: TRBD1 (5 bases). Trimming stripped 1 base from V and 0 bases from J, with 18 bases between. Germline CDR1 is SGHVS and CDR2 is FQNEAQ. The CDR3 extends over 18 amino acids. CDR3 nucleotide sequence: TGTGCCAGCAGCTTAGGCGGGACCGGCAAGGGATCTAACTATGGCTACACCTTC. Encoded protein: CASSLGGTGKGSNYGYTF.

The V call is TRBV5-1, the J call TRBJ2-3; D unclear. This CDR3 region has 12 residues. Trimming took 3 bases from V and 1 from J, leaving 3 bases between them. Germline V gives CDR1 SGHRS, CDR2 YFSETQ. The CDR3 bases are TGCGCCAGCAGCTCGGGCACAGATACGCAGTATTTT. It translates to CASSSGTDTQYF. Using reference TRBV5-1 and TRBJ2-3 for the parts outside the CDR3, the full variable domain is KAGVTQTPRYLIKTRGQQVTLSCSPISGHRSVSWYQQTPGQGLQFLFEYFSETQRNKGNFPGRFSGRQFSNSRSEMNVSTLELGDSALYLCASSSGTDTQYFGPGTRLTVL.

This chain uses TRBV5-6 with TRBJ1-4; 8 nucleotides line up with TRBD1. The CDR3 runs to 13 residues. The germline CDR1 and CDR2 sequences are SGHDT and YYEEEE. With V trimmed by 3 bases and J by 6 bases, 1 base remained unmatched. The CDR3 here is CASSSTGDEKLFF. The CDR3 nucleotides read TGTGCCAGCAGCTCGACAGGGGATGAAAAACTGTTTTTT.

The rearrangement links TRBV5-1 to TRBJ1-2; D is undetermined. Looked up from germline, CDR1 is SGHRS and CDR2 is YFSETQ. V was clipped by 2 bases and J by 5 bases, with 10 bases between them. This CDR3 spans 13 amino acids. The CDR3 loop reads CASSFAPTYGYTF. CDR3 bases: TGCGCCAGCAGCTTCGCCCCAACATATGGCTACACCTTC.

In its sample, this clone was seen a few times. The chain carries TRBV2 and TRBJ2-3; no definite D call. The germline gives CDR1 SNHLY, CDR2 FYNNEI. The CDR3 runs 16 residues. Trimming took 2 bases from V and 0 from J, leaving 12 bases between them. The CDR3 DNA follows: TGTGCCAGCAGTGAATATGAGAGCTTCAGCACAGATACGCAGTATTTT. This sequence encodes CASSEYESFSTDTQYF.

The chain couples TRBV5-1 to TRBJ1-2; 9 bases are a match to TRBD1. The germline V gene has CDR1 SGHRS and CDR2 YFSETQ. V lost 4 bases to trimming and J lost 7 bases; unmatched junction nucleotides: 5. This CDR3 comprises 13 residues. CDR3 protein: CASSTTGGSGYTF. CDR3 nucleotides: TGCGCCAGCAGCACTACAGGGGGCAGTGGCTACACCTTC.

This clone was counted a single time. The chain combines TRBV5-1 with TRBJ2-1; TRBD1 is a possible D gene (5 bases). The germline V and J ends were trimmed by 0 bases and 10 bases, with 14 bases remaining between them. CDR1 is SGHRS and CDR2 is YFSETQ in the germline V gene. The CDR3 is 14 amino acids. The DNA for the CDR3 is TGCGCCAGCAGCTTGGGACCCAGGGCGAACGAGCAGTTCTTC. It yields the protein CASSLGPRANEQFF. Complete variable domain (other parts from reference TRBV5-1 and TRBJ2-1): KAGVTQTPRYLIKTRGQQVTLSCSPISGHRSVSWYQQTPGQGLQFLFEYFSETQRNKGNFPGRFSGRQFSNSRSEMNVSTLELGDSALYLCASSLGPRANEQFFGPGTRLTVL.